A single sample is the source of the 16 T cell receptor beta chains below, sequenced in a study of graft-versus-host responses after intestinal transplantation. The assay was immunoSEQ multiplex PCR, and TCRdb's table has in-frame clones only and misses some. The table lists roughly 92,000 clones, roughly 90% of them singletons. These receptors' targets are unknown. Sequencing was performed on unstimulated CD4+ T cells sorted from spleen or lymph node cells, taken before transplant. The receptors here all came from a human donor who was the organ donor for an intestinal transplant.

This chain uses TRBV5-3 with TRBJ2-1; TRBD1 agrees at 10 bases. TRBV5-3 is reported as an ORF; its role is uncertain. The length of the CDR3 is 16 residues. V shed 0 bases and J 6 bases; nucleotides not matched to a gene: 6. CDR3 sequence: CARSLVSGQGPNEQFF. DNA of the CDR3: TGTGCCAGAAGCTTGGTTTCGGGACAGGGGCCCAATGAGCAGTTCTTC.

The rearrangement joins TRBV2 to TRBJ1-2; D gene ambiguous. Germline CDR1 SNHLY, CDR2 FYNNEI. Trimming took off 1 base at V and 8 bases at J, with 11 bases between the two ends. The CDR3 covers 13 residues. DNA of the CDR3: TGTGCCAGCAGTGAAGGCCTAAACTGGGGCTACACCTTC. As protein: CASSEGLNWGYTF.

This chain joins TRBV7-9 and TRBJ2-7, with D unresolved. The CDR3 is 13 amino acids. CDR1 and CDR2 from the germline V gene are SEHNR and FQNEAQ (reference sequence). Trimming stripped 5 bases from V and 2 bases from J, with 10 bases between. CDR3 region: CASSLTVTYEQYF. CDR3 DNA sequence: TGTGCCAGCAGCCTTACAGTGACCTACGAGCAGTACTTC. The complete variable domain, with remaining parts taken from reference TRBV7-9 and TRBJ2-7, reads DTGVSQNPRHKITKRGQNVTFRCDPISEHNRLYWYRQTLGQGPEFLTYFQNEAQLEKSRLLSDRFSAERPKGSFSTLEIQRTEQGDSAMYLCASSLTVTYEQYFGPGTRLTVT.

J is TRBJ2-1 and V is TRBV2, with D possibly matching TRBD2 (5 bases). Germline V gives CDR1 SNHLY, CDR2 FYNNEI. This CDR3 spans 15 amino acids. Trimming took 5 bases from V and 3 from J, leaving 14 bases between them. The CDR3 spells CASSKDRGNYNEQFF. CDR3 DNA sequence: TGTGCCAGCAGTAAGGACCGGGGAAACTACAATGAGCAGTTCTTC.

V is TRBV5-5 and J is TRBJ2-2, with TRBD2 matching over 11 bases. This CDR3 spans 15 amino acids. Per the germline V gene, CDR1 is SGHKS and CDR2 is YYEKEE (reference sequence). V lost 3 bases, J lost 6 bases, and 4 bases stayed unmatched. CDR3 in DNA: TGTGCCAGCAGCTCCTTTAGCGGGGGGGCCGGGGAGCTGTTTTTT. Its protein is CASSSFSGGAGELFF.

V usage is TRBV5-1 and J usage is TRBJ1-1; tentative D call: TRBD1 (5 bases). Germline CDR1 and CDR2: SGHRS and YFSETQ. The ends were cut back, 0 bases at V and 3 bases at J, with 12 bases in the middle. CDR3 length: 15 amino acids. The CDR3 sequence: CASSLVGGEYTEAFF. CDR3 DNA: TGCGCCAGCAGCTTGGTCGGGGGGGAATACACTGAAGCTTTCTTT.

The CDR3 loop is CASSVTTGGPFGTDTQYF. The CDR3 DNA follows: TGTGCCAGCAGCGTAACAACGGGAGGGCCGTTTGGCACAGATACGCAGTATTTT. The chain combines TRBV9 with TRBJ2-3, with 8 bases identical to TRBD2. The CDR3 is 18 amino acids. Per the germline V gene, CDR1 is SGDLS and CDR2 is YYNGEE. The junction had 11 bases not matched to a gene; V was cut back by 1 base and J by 1 base.

This chain uses TRBV5-8 with TRBJ2-2; 8 bases agree with TRBD1. Germline values: CDR1 SGHTS, CDR2 YDEGEE. The CDR3 contains 10 residues. The CDR3 nucleotides read TGTGCGACAGGGGCCGGGGAGCTGTTTTTT. Its translation is CATGAGELFF.

V and J are TRBV6-1 and TRBJ2-1; possible D gene TRBD1, 5 bases. Germline CDR1 is MNHNS and CDR2 is SASEGT. Trimming left V 3 bases short and J 8 bases short, with 17 bases between. CDR3 length: 15 residues. Written as DNA, the CDR3 is TGTGCCAGCAGTGATCGCCCTCATACCAGGGATGAGCAGTTCTTC. Translation gives CASSDRPHTRDEQFF.

The chain joins TRBV18 to TRBJ2-1, with 10 bases fitting TRBD1. There are 15 residues in the CDR3. Germline CDR1 reads KGHSH; CDR2 reads LQKENI. The J segment lost 3 bases and the V segment lost 3 bases, leaving 2 bases of the junction unmatched. The CDR3 DNA sequence: TGTGCCAGCTCACCCGACAGGGGGCTCTACAATGAGCAGTTCTTC. It is translated as CASSPDRGLYNEQFF.

The chain employs TRBV5-1 and TRBJ2-7; 15 bases are shared with TRBD2. CDR1 is SGHRS and CDR2 is YFSETQ in the germline V gene. The CDR3 extends over 21 amino acids. Germline trimming cut 5 bases from V and 2 bases from J; bases unmatched to any gene: 20. CDR3 in amino acids: CASRSDVPGQGTSGRTYEQYF. The CDR3 DNA reads as TGCGCCAGCAGAAGTGACGTACCGGGACAGGGGACTAGCGGGAGGACCTACGAGCAGTACTTC.

The chain recombines TRBV7-2 with TRBJ2-4, with a possible D match to TRBD2 (5 bases). Per the germline V gene, CDR1 is SGHTA and CDR2 is FQGNSA. This CDR3 comprises 15 residues. The V end was cut by 0 bases, the J end by 0 bases, with 6 bases between. CDR3 coding DNA: TGTGCCAGCAGCTTAGCGGGAGTAGCCAAAAACATTCAGTACTTC. As protein: CASSLAGVAKNIQYF. Together with reference TRBV7-2 and TRBJ2-4, the CDR3 gives the full variable domain: GAGVSQSPSNKVTEKGKDVELRCDPISGHTALYWYRQSLGQGLEFLIYFQGNSAPDKSGLPSDRFSAERTGGSVSTLTIQRTQQEDSAVYLCASSLAGVAKNIQYFGAGTRLSVL.

The rearrangement links TRBV7-2 to TRBJ1-5; a weak D match, TRBD1 (6 bases). From germline, CDR1 is SGHTA and CDR2 FQGNSA. This CDR3 comprises 14 residues. Trimming cost V 5 bases and J 6 bases, with 14 bases left between them. CDR3 bases: TGTGCCAGCAGCCCGACAGGCGTAAGTCAGCCCCAGCATTTT. It is translated as CASSPTGVSQPQHF. Together with reference TRBV7-2 and TRBJ1-5, the CDR3 gives the full variable domain: GAGVSQSPSNKVTEKGKDVELRCDPISGHTALYWYRQSLGQGLEFLIYFQGNSAPDKSGLPSDRFSAERTGGSVSTLTIQRTQQEDSAVYLCASSPTGVSQPQHFGDGTRLSIL.

This sequence joins TRBV5-5 and TRBJ1-4; the D is unclear. CDR3 length: 14 amino acids. The germline V gene has CDR1 SGHKS and CDR2 YYEKEE (reference sequence). V lost 4 bases and J lost 0, with 7 bases in between. CDR3 sequence reads: CASSTVATNEKLFF. Written as DNA, the CDR3 is TGTGCCAGCAGCACGGTAGCAACTAATGAAAAACTGTTTTTT. Using reference TRBV5-5 and TRBJ1-4 for the parts outside the CDR3, the full variable domain is DAGVTQSPTHLIKTRGQQVTLRCSPISGHKSVSWYQQVLGQGPQFIFQYYEKEERGRGNFPDRFSARQFPNYSSELNVNALLLGDSALYLCASSTVATNEKLFFGSGTQLSVL.

This chain connects TRBV27 to TRBJ2-7, with unresolved D. Germline V gives CDR1 MNHEY, CDR2 SMNVEV (reference sequence). The CDR3 spans 12 residues. Trimming stripped 7 bases from V and 5 bases from J, with 12 bases between. In DNA form, the CDR3 reads TGTGCCAGCACCCCCCGCGCCCACGAGCAGTACTTC. Amino acids: CASTPRAHEQYF.

This clone was seen just once. The CDR3 spells CASSSGGRHEQFF. The DNA for the CDR3 is TGTGCCAGCAGCTCCGGGGGGAGGCATGAGCAGTTCTTC. The rearrangement joins TRBV5-4 to TRBJ2-1; TRBD2 agrees at 7 bases. CDR1 and CDR2 (germline): SGHNT, YYREEE (reference sequence). CDR3 length: 13 residues. V lost 3 bases and J lost 8; bases outside the gene matches: 5.